The entry below gives a single T cell receptor beta chain sequence along with its context. Other DNA sequences within the sample encode an identical CDR3. This sample is drawn from a study of blood T cell repertoires in COVID-19. The germline gives CDR1 MDHEN, CDR2 SYDVKM. Trimming shortened V by 6 bases and J by 1 base, and 12 bases separated the two germline ends. This CDR3 is 14 amino acids long. In assigning cohorts, the study relied on participant-reported clinical history. The data were produced by immunoSEQ multiplex PCR, yet TCRdb's version contains in-frame clones alone and is incomplete. The sample includes 200,000 to 250,000 clones, 65% to 90% of them seen just once.

The TCR originated in a woman in her forties with acute COVID-19. V usage is TRBV28 and J usage is TRBJ1-1; the D gene is possibly TRBD1 (6 bases). The sample taken for sequencing was PBMCs or T cells enriched from blood (not recorded which). The CDR3 sequence is CASSPTGRNTEAFF. The CDR3 DNA follows: TGTGCCAGCAGCCCTACAGGGAGGAACACTGAAGCTTTCTTT.